The T cell receptor (beta chain) described here comes from a study of T-cell memory formation after mild COVID-19. This clonotype has only a few counts. The CDR3 has 15 amino acids. Trimming removed 6 bases from V and 3 bases from J, with 15 bases in between. The germline V gene has CDR1 MNHEY and CDR2 SMNVEV (reference sequence). From the 5' RACE reads, TCRdb called clonotypes with MiXCR, one entry per CDR3 protein. The sample includes about 160,000 distinct CDR3 sequences, about 28% of them seen just once. The TCR sequence derives from an adult woman who had mild COVID-19 (a few samples of this study predate the infection). Cell type and time point are not known. The rearrangement joins TRBV27 to TRBJ2-1; no definite D call. Sequencing was carried out using PBMCs or a T cell subset sorted from them (not recorded which). The CDR3 spells CASSLYGVNYNEQFF. CDR3 bases: TGTGCCAGCAGCCTCTACGGCGTAAACTACAATGAGCAGTTCTTC.